The 23 T cell receptor beta chains listed next were all sequenced from one sample in a study of cytomegalovirus exposure and HLA in healthy donors. 13 Jbeta primers and 60 Vbeta primers were used for the PCR. The method was immunoSEQ multiplex PCR; TCRdb's version includes in-frame clones alone and lacks a portion of them. The sample lists about 82,000 clones, approximately 74% occurring once. Input material: PBMCs. The receptors here all came from a woman aged 45-60 years in good health and CMV-seropositive.

This clone showed up just once. This sequence joins TRBV25-1 and TRBJ1-3, with D uncertain. V shed 2 bases and J shed 8 bases, with 10 bases lying between them. Germline CDR1 reads MGHDK; CDR2 reads SYGVNS. CDR3 length equals 13 residues. The DNA of the CDR3 is TGTGCCAGCAGTGAACACCTGGAGGACACCATATATTTT. Its protein is CASSEHLEDTIYF.

Here the CDR3 reads CASRGYQNRDRESREAFF. The DNA of the CDR3 is TGTGCCAGCAGGGGATACCAAAACCGGGACAGGGAGTCCCGGGAGGCTTTCTTT. The chain joins TRBV7-9 to TRBJ1-1; the match to TRBD1 covers 9 bases. The length of the CDR3 is 18 residues. Germline CDR1 SEHNR, CDR2 FQNEAQ (reference sequence). V lost 6 bases to trimming and J lost 11 bases; unmatched junction nucleotides: 25.

This chain connects TRBV9 to TRBJ2-7; 8 nucleotides line up with TRBD2. The ends lost 4 bases at V and 4 bases at J; junction bases unmatched: 7. CDR3 length: 14 amino acids. Germline V gene lookup returns CDR1 SGDLS and CDR2 YYNGEE. This CDR3 reads CASSLTGGSYEQYF. As DNA, the CDR3 is TGTGCCAGCAGCCTCACGGGAGGGTCTTACGAGCAGTACTTC.

J is TRBJ2-7 and V is TRBV14; 10 bases agree with TRBD1. This CDR3 contains 15 residues. The V segment lost 4 bases and the J segment 1 base; nucleotides outside the gene matches: 4. The germline V gene has CDR1 SGHDN and CDR2 FVKESK. The CDR3 loop is CASSRPGQGSYEQYF. The CDR3 nucleotides read TGTGCCAGCAGCCGACCGGGACAGGGGTCCTACGAGCAGTACTTC. The whole variable domain, remainder taken from reference TRBV14 and TRBJ2-7, is EAGVTQFPSHSVIEKGQTVTLRCDPISGHDNLYWYRRVMGKEIKFLLHFVKESKQDESGMPNNRFLAERTGGTYSTLKVQPAELEDSGVYFCASSRPGQGSYEQYFGPGTRLTVT.

The chain recombines TRBV18 with TRBJ1-5; TRBD1 is a possible D gene (5 bases). CDR1 is KGHSH and CDR2 is LQKENI in the germline V gene. The CDR3 sequence is 14 residues long. The V end lost 6 bases, the J end lost 7 bases, and 16 bases lay between the germline ends. CDR3 residues: CASSIAGGDQPQHF. The CDR3 DNA follows: TGTGCCAGCTCCATCGCCGGGGGTGACCAGCCCCAGCATTTT.

In nucleotides, the CDR3 is TGTGCCAGTAGCTCTAGCGGGAGATCGGATACGCAGTATTTT. This codes for CASSSSGRSDTQYF. This chain joins TRBV19 and TRBJ2-3; TRBD2 agrees at 10 bases. There are 14 residues in the CDR3. J was trimmed by 6 bases and V by 6 bases; bases with no gene match: 6. Germline V gene data show CDR1 as LNHDA and CDR2 as SQIVND (reference sequence).

The chain joins TRBV7-9 to TRBJ2-7; possibly TRBD1 for D (6 bases). The CDR3 extends over 14 amino acids. The germline V and J ends were trimmed by 5 bases and 3 bases, with 14 bases remaining between them. Germline assignment: CDR1 SEHNR and CDR2 FQNEAQ (reference sequence). The CDR3 DNA sequence: TGTGCCAGCAGCCAATCTTCGGACAGCTACGAGCAGTACTTC. Its translation is CASSQSSDSYEQYF.

This clone was found once. The chain combines TRBV25-1 with TRBJ1-4; tentatively, D is TRBD1 (6 bases). The V end lost 3 bases, the J end lost 0 bases, and 14 bases lay between the germline ends. Germline V gene lookup returns CDR1 MGHDK and CDR2 SYGVNS. This CDR3 is 17 amino acids long. The CDR3 loop reads CASSDDHRAATNEKLFF. Here the CDR3 DNA reads TGTGCCAGCAGTGATGATCACAGGGCGGCAACTAATGAAAAACTGTTTTTT.

V usage is TRBV25-1 and J usage is TRBJ2-7, with TRBD2 matching over 8 bases. V shed 9 bases, J shed 3 bases, and the junction held 4 bases outside the gene matches. This CDR3 has 12 residues. From germline, CDR1 is MGHDK and CDR2 SYGVNS. CDR3 protein: CASTGTSYEQYF. The CDR3 DNA follows: TGTGCCAGTACCGGGACTAGCTACGAGCAGTACTTC.

This clone was counted between two and nine times. The V gene is TRBV29-1, the J gene TRBJ2-1, with TRBD1 identical over 7 bases. The J segment lost 0 bases and the V segment lost 0 bases, leaving 5 bases of the junction unmatched. Germline assignment: CDR1 SQVTM and CDR2 ANQGSEA. The CDR3 runs 16 residues. This CDR3 reads CSVEDLSGGSYNEQFF. In DNA, the CDR3 is TGCAGCGTTGAAGATCTCTCAGGGGGCTCCTACAATGAGCAGTTCTTC.

The rearrangement uses TRBV7-2 and TRBJ1-6; 8 bases fit TRBD1. The V and J ends lost 7 bases and 14 bases, in that order; junction bases with no gene match: 10. This CDR3 is 13 amino acids long. Germline V lookup: CDR1 SGHTA, CDR2 FQGNSA. CDR3 amino acids: CASTIAGGLALHF. The CDR3 DNA reads as TGTGCCAGCACCATTGCAGGGGGCTTAGCCCTCCACTTT.

The genes are TRBV29-1 and TRBJ2-3; 8 nucleotides line up with TRBD2. The germline V gene has CDR1 SQVTM and CDR2 ANQGSEA. The trim removed 7 bases at V and 2 bases at J, leaving 5 bases unmatched. The CDR3 is 13 amino acids. The CDR3 reads CSAGTRFTDTQYF. The CDR3 nucleotides read TGCAGCGCTGGGACTAGATTCACAGATACGCAGTATTTT.

This clone has more than one count but fewer than ten. V is TRBV30 and J is TRBJ2-6; D is unclear. The V end was cut by 6 bases, the J end by 0 bases, with 9 bases between. The CDR3 sequence is 14 residues long. Per the germline V gene, CDR1 is GTSNPN and CDR2 is SVGIG (reference sequence). In DNA, the CDR3 is TGTGCCTGCCCCCAGGACTCTGGGGCCAACGTCCTGACTTTC. Translation: CACPQDSGANVLTF.

V gene TRBV30 combines with J gene TRBJ1-3; D is unresolved. V gave up 3 bases and J gave up 1 base, with 13 bases separating them. CDR3 size: 15 residues. CDR1 and CDR2 from the germline V gene are GTSNPN and SVGIG (reference sequence). The CDR3 sequence: CAWRPPRRSGNTIYF. In DNA, the CDR3 is TGTGCCTGGAGGCCCCCACGGAGGTCTGGAAACACCATATATTTT.

The V gene is TRBV2, the J gene TRBJ1-5; D uncertain. The V end lost 5 bases, the J end lost 2 bases, and 13 bases lay between the germline ends. This CDR3 spans 15 amino acids. The germline V gene has CDR1 SNHLY and CDR2 FYNNEI. Here the CDR3 reads CASSFTLSGNQPQHF. CDR3 DNA sequence: TGTGCCAGCAGTTTCACTTTGAGTGGCAATCAGCCCCAGCATTTT.

This clone was seen a single time. The rearrangement uses TRBV5-4 and TRBJ2-6, with 8 nucleotides matching TRBD2. CDR3 length: 18 residues. J was trimmed by 2 bases and V by 0 bases; bases with no gene match: 7. The germline gives CDR1 SGHNT, CDR2 YYREEE (reference sequence). In DNA form, the CDR3 reads TGTGCCAGCAGCTTGGGAAGCGGGAGCCCCGCTGGGGCCAACGTCCTGACTTTC. Protein: CASSLGSGSPAGANVLTF. Using reference TRBV5-4 and TRBJ2-6 for the parts outside the CDR3, the full variable domain is ETGVTQSPTHLIKTRGQQVTLRCSSQSGHNTVSWYQQALGQGPQFIFQYYREEENGRGNFPPRFSGLQFPNYSSELNVNALELDDSALYLCASSLGSGSPAGANVLTFGAGSRLTVL.

This chain connects TRBV11-1 to TRBJ1-5; D is unresolved. Trimming stripped 6 bases from V and 2 bases from J, with 8 bases between. The germline V gene encodes CDR1 SGHAT and CDR2 FQDESV (reference sequence). This CDR3 region has 13 residues. CDR3 amino acids: CASSHGGNQPQHF. The CDR3 nucleotides are TGTGCCAGCAGTCACGGGGGCAATCAGCCCCAGCATTTT.

This clone was observed a few times. The rearrangement uses TRBV5-1 and TRBJ1-1; possible D gene TRBD1, 5 bases. CDR3 length equals 15 residues. CDR1 and CDR2 from the germline V gene are SGHRS and YFSETQ. Between the trimmed V and J ends, which lost 0 bases and 3 bases, there was a span of 12 bases. CDR3 in amino acids: CASSLDPGQDTEAFF. The CDR3, as DNA: TGCGCCAGCAGCTTGGATCCAGGGCAGGACACTGAAGCTTTCTTT.

This clone appeared many times. This chain joins TRBV28 and TRBJ1-1; TRBD1 might be the D (5 bases). From germline, CDR1 is MDHEN and CDR2 SYDVKM. Trimming removed 8 bases at V and 9 bases at J, with 16 bases between. This CDR3 comprises 12 residues. The CDR3 DNA sequence: TGTGCCAGCCATGTCGGGGGGAGCCAAGCTTTCTTT. Translated, it gives CASHVGGSQAFF. The full variable domain, with the rest looked up from reference TRBV28 and TRBJ1-1, is DVKVTQSSRYLVKRTGEKVFLECVQDMDHENMFWYRQDPGLGLRLIYFSYDVKMKEKGDIPEGYSVSREKKERFSLILESASTNQTSMYLCASHVGGSQAFFGQGTRLTVV.

This clone was seen just once. The chain joins TRBV19 to TRBJ2-5; no clear D. This CDR3 has 14 amino acids. Germline CDR1 LNHDA, CDR2 SQIVND (reference sequence). Trimming cost V 3 bases and J 2 bases, with 10 bases left between them. In nucleotides, the CDR3 is TGTGCCAGTAGTATGGGCAGTGCGCAAGAGACCCAGTACTTC. Translated: CASSMGSAQETQYF.

V and J are TRBV9 and TRBJ1-1, with a tentative D call TRBD1 (5 bases). V was pared by 0 bases and J by 4 bases, with 10 bases between. This CDR3 contains 14 residues. Germline V lookup: CDR1 SGDLS, CDR2 YYNGEE. Here the CDR3 DNA reads TGTGCCAGCAGCGTAGGGGGGGTTGGCACTGAAGCTTTCTTT. Protein sequence: CASSVGGVGTEAFF. The full variable domain, with the rest looked up from reference TRBV9 and TRBJ1-1, is DSGVTQTPKHLITATGQRVTLRCSPRSGDLSVYWYQQSLDQGLQFLIQYYNGEERAKGNILERFSAQQFPDLHSELNLSSLELGDSALYFCASSVGGVGTEAFFGQGTRLTVV.

This clone turned up a few times. The V and J genes are TRBV20-1 and TRBJ1-3; no definite D call. The V gene lost 6 bases and the J gene lost 2 bases, with 5 bases spanning the gap. The CDR3 sequence is 11 residues long. CDR1 is DFQATT and CDR2 is SNEGSKA in the germline V gene (reference sequence). CDR3 amino acids: CSAQTGNTIYF. Here the CDR3 DNA reads TGCAGTGCACAAACTGGAAACACCATATATTTT.

The genes are TRBV11-3 and TRBJ2-2, with 7 bases identical to TRBD2. Germline V lookup: CDR1 SGHNT, CDR2 YENEEA. V lost 4 bases, J lost 6 bases, and 8 bases stayed unmatched. This CDR3 has 15 residues. As DNA, the CDR3 is TGTGCCAGCAGCTCGCGGGACTACGTGTCCGGGGAGCTGTTTTTT. It yields the protein CASSSRDYVSGELFF.